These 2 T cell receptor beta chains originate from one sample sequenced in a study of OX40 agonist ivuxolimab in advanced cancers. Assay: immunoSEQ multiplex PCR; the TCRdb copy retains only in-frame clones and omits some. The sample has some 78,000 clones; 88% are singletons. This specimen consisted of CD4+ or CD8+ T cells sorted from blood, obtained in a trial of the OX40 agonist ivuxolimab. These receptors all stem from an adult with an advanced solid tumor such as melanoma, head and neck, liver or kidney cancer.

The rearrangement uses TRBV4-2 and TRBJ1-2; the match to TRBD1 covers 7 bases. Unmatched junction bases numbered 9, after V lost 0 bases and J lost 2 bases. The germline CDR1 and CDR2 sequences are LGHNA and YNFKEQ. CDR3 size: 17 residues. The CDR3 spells CASSQDGPRTGNYGYTF. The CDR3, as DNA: TGTGCCAGCAGCCAAGACGGGCCCCGGACAGGAAACTATGGCTACACCTTC.

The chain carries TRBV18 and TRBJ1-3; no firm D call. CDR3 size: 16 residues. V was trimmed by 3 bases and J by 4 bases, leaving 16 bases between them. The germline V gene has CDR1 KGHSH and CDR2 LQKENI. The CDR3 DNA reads TGTGCCAGCTCACCCTCGACTTTTTTCGGGGGAAACACCATATATTTT. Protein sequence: CASSPSTFFGGNTIYF.